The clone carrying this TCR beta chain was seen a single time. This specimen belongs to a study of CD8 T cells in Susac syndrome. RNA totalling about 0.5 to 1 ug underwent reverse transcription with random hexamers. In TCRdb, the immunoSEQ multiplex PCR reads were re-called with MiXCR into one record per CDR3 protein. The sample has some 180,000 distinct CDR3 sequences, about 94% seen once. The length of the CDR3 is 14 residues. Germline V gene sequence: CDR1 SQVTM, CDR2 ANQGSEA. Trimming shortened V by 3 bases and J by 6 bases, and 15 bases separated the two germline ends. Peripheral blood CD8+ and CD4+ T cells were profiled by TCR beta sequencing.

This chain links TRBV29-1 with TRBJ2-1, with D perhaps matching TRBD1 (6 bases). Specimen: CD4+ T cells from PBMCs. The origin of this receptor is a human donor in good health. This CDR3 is CSVDRQVIGNEQFF. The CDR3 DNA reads TGCAGCGTTGACCGACAGGTTATTGGCAATGAGCAGTTCTTC.